The 25 T cell receptor beta chains reported below all come from one sample, sequenced in a study of T cells in narcolepsy. Produced via immunoSEQ multiplex PCR; TCRdb's table is partial and in-frame only. There are tens of thousands of clones in the sample; 75% to 90% occur only once, and roughly 1% lies in the top ten. Material for sequencing was memory (CD45RA-) CD4+ T cells from blood. The receptors originated from a human donor in good health.

The chain carries TRBV11-2 and TRBJ2-5; no clear D. V lost 1 base, J lost 5 bases, and 8 bases lay in between. The CDR3 sequence is 13 residues long. Looked up from germline, CDR1 is SGHAT and CDR2 is FQNNGV. CDR3 sequence reads: CASSLGFPETQYF. The CDR3 bases are TGTGCCAGCAGCTTAGGGTTCCCGGAGACCCAGTACTTC.

The V and J genes are TRBV6-5 and TRBJ1-2, with TRBD1 as a possible D gene (5 bases). The V end was cut by 2 bases, the J end by 1 base, with 11 bases between. The CDR3 length is 15 residues. Germline loops: CDR1 MNHEY, CDR2 SVGAGI. The CDR3 loop is CASSYGRGDNYGYTF. The DNA of the CDR3 is TGTGCCAGCAGTTACGGGAGAGGGGATAACTATGGCTACACCTTC.

This chain uses TRBV27 with TRBJ2-7, with 7 positions matching TRBD2. This CDR3 comprises 15 residues. Trimming at V came to 8 bases and at J to 7 bases, leaving 17 bases not matched to a gene. Germline loops: CDR1 MNHEY, CDR2 SMNVEV (reference sequence). The CDR3 DNA reads as TGTGCCAGCGGACTATCTAGCGGTCCTACGATGGAGCAGTACTTC. Translated, it gives CASGLSSGPTMEQYF.

The rearrangement joins TRBV4-3 to TRBJ2-5; 10 positions agree with TRBD2. Germline values: CDR1 LGHNA, CDR2 YSLEER. The CDR3 consists of 17 residues. The trim removed 5 bases at V and 5 bases at J, leaving 14 bases unmatched. This CDR3 reads CASSRRASGSGWETQYF. The DNA for the CDR3 is TGCGCCAGCAGCAGGCGGGCTAGCGGGAGTGGTTGGGAGACCCAGTACTTC.

The gene calls are TRBV5-6 and TRBJ2-1; D is perhaps TRBD2 (6 bases). CDR3 size: 16 residues. Trimming took off 4 bases at V and 2 bases at J, with 16 bases between the two ends. The germline CDR1 and CDR2 sequences are SGHDT and YYEEEE. In nucleotides, the CDR3 is TGTGCCAGCAGCCTCCGCGCGGGAAAGACCTACAATGAGCAGTTCTTC. Protein product: CASSLRAGKTYNEQFF. The full variable domain, its missing parts supplied by reference TRBV5-6 and TRBJ2-1, is DAGVTQSPTHLIKTRGQQVTLRCSPKSGHDTVSWYQQALGQGPQFIFQYYEEEERQRGNFPDRFSGHQFPNYSSELNVNALLLGDSALYLCASSLRAGKTYNEQFFGPGTRLTVL.

This clone was found once. The rearrangement joins TRBV6-6 to TRBJ2-7; D possibly matches TRBD1 or TRBD2 (5 bases each). This CDR3 spans 13 amino acids. Germline CDR1 reads MNHNY; CDR2 reads SVGAGI (reference sequence). With 6 bases removed from V and 3 bases from J, the gap between germline ends came to 12 bases. Here the CDR3 DNA reads TGTGCCAGCAGGCTCGGGACGGGCTACGAGCAGTACTTC. Its translation is CASRLGTGYEQYF.

V is TRBV5-5 and J is TRBJ2-6; a weak D match, TRBD1 (6 bases). Germline CDR1 is SGHKS and CDR2 is YYEKEE (reference sequence). CDR3 length: 16 residues. V lost 6 bases, J lost 3 bases, and 16 bases lay in between. CDR3 bases: TGTGCCAGCATCACCGGGCCAGGGGTTGGGGCCAACGTCCTGACTTTC. Protein product: CASITGPGVGANVLTF.

The chain couples TRBV30 to TRBJ2-6; D not resolved. The germline CDR1 and CDR2 sequences are GTSNPN and SVGIG (reference sequence). Trimming took off 6 bases at V and 2 bases at J, with 8 bases between the two ends. The CDR3 length is 13 residues. In DNA form, the CDR3 reads TGTGCCTGTCGCCTGGCTGGGGCCAACGTCCTGACTTTC. This sequence encodes CACRLAGANVLTF.

The chain employs TRBV4-1 and TRBJ1-4, with 8 positions matching TRBD1. J was trimmed by 3 bases and V by 3 bases; bases with no gene match: 6. CDR1 and CDR2 from the germline V gene are MGHRA and YSYEKL. CDR3 length: 16 amino acids. The CDR3: CASSQGQGAPNEKLFF. The CDR3 coding sequence is TGCGCCAGCAGCCAGGGCCAGGGGGCGCCTAATGAAAAACTGTTTTTT.

The chain joins TRBV5-4 to TRBJ2-4; D possibly corresponds to TRBD1 (6 bases). Germline CDR1 is SGHNT and CDR2 is YYREEE (reference sequence). V was clipped by 4 bases and J by 0 bases, with 17 bases between them. The CDR3 is 17 amino acids. CDR3 residues: CASSPDSRTIAKNIQYF. The CDR3 DNA is TGTGCCAGCAGCCCGGACAGCCGAACTATAGCCAAAAACATTCAGTACTTC.

V usage is TRBV15 and J usage is TRBJ2-2, with 11 nucleotides matching TRBD2. In germline, CDR1 is LNHNV, CDR2 YYDKDF (reference sequence). J gave up 6 bases and V 5 bases, and 2 bases lay outside the gene matches. The CDR3 contains 14 residues. CDR3 region: CATSGGLAAGELFF. CDR3 bases: TGTGCCACCAGCGGGGGACTAGCGGCCGGGGAGCTGTTTTTT.

The V call is TRBV5-1, the J call TRBJ2-3; D is perhaps TRBD2 (6 bases). The CDR3 runs to 12 residues. Germline V gives CDR1 SGHRS, CDR2 YFSETQ. Trimming left V 6 bases short and J 6 bases short, with 11 bases between. DNA of the CDR3: TGCGCCAGCAAAGGGGCGGGGGATACGCAGTATTTT. It translates to CASKGAGDTQYF. Complete variable domain (other parts from reference TRBV5-1 and TRBJ2-3): KAGVTQTPRYLIKTRGQQVTLSCSPISGHRSVSWYQQTPGQGLQFLFEYFSETQRNKGNFPGRFSGRQFSNSRSEMNVSTLELGDSALYLCASKGAGDTQYFGPGTRLTVL.

The rearrangement links TRBV11-1 to TRBJ2-4, with D uncertain. Deletions cut 5 bases from V and 5 bases from J, with 13 bases between. The CDR3 totals 14 residues. From germline, CDR1 is SGHAT and CDR2 FQDESV (reference sequence). The CDR3 sequence: CASSQGRSQNIQYF. CDR3 in DNA: TGTGCCAGCAGCCAAGGACGGAGTCAAAACATTCAGTACTTC.

The chain recombines TRBV5-5 with TRBJ1-5, with 8 bases that match TRBD1. V shed 4 bases, J shed 6 bases, and the junction held 9 bases outside the gene matches. Germline V gene sequence: CDR1 SGHKS, CDR2 YYEKEE (reference sequence). This CDR3 comprises 15 residues. CDR3 coding DNA: TGTGCCAGCAGCCCTCAGGGGGCAGAGCGTCAGCCCCAGCATTTT. It is translated as CASSPQGAERQPQHF.

The rearrangement uses TRBV30 and TRBJ2-1; D gene uncertain. V lost 2 bases to trimming and J lost 6 bases, with 8 bases between them. The CDR3 covers 12 residues. CDR1 is GTSNPN and CDR2 is SVGIG in the germline V gene (reference sequence). In nucleotides, the CDR3 is TGTGCCTGGAGTCTCGACACCAATGAGCAGTTCTTC. Amino acids: CAWSLDTNEQFF.

This chain uses TRBV15 with TRBJ2-5; TRBD2 matches 11 bases. With 1 base clipped from V and 4 bases from J, the junction kept 5 bases outside the gene matches. The CDR3 contains 16 residues. The germline V gene encodes CDR1 LNHNV and CDR2 YYDKDF (reference sequence). CDR3 sequence (DNA): TGTGCCACCAGCAGAGCAGGGCTAGCGGGAGGAGAGACCCAGTACTTC. As protein: CATSRAGLAGGETQYF.

This clone was recorded only once. This chain links TRBV6-5 with TRBJ2-5; D uncertain. Trimming removed 2 bases at V and 5 bases at J, with 3 bases between. Per germline, CDR1 MNHEY and CDR2 SVGAGI. This CDR3 comprises 11 residues. The DNA for the CDR3 is TGTGCCAGCAGTTACGGTGAGACCCAGTACTTC. As protein: CASSYGETQYF.

The chain carries TRBV19 and TRBJ2-5; D gene unclear. The DNA end lines up better with TRBJ2-7; the J call may be wrong. The CDR3 is 15 residues long. Germline V gene sequence: CDR1 LNHDA, CDR2 SQIVND (reference sequence). In nucleotides, the CDR3 is TGTGCCAGTAGTATAGGTCCGGCAGGAGCCTACGAGCAGTACTTC. Its protein product is CASSIGPAGAYEQYF.

This clone was counted once. This chain uses TRBV5-1 with TRBJ2-5; 10 bases align to TRBD2. In germline, CDR1 is SGHRS, CDR2 YFSETQ. This CDR3 is 16 amino acids long. V trimming: 2 bases; J trimming: 4 bases; junction bases outside the gene matches: 8. The chain's CDR3 is CASSLTPSGRRETQYF. In nucleotides, the CDR3 is TGCGCCAGCAGCTTAACACCTAGCGGGAGACGAGAGACCCAGTACTTC. The full variable domain, rest sourced from reference TRBV5-1 and TRBJ2-5, is KAGVTQTPRYLIKTRGQQVTLSCSPISGHRSVSWYQQTPGQGLQFLFEYFSETQRNKGNFPGRFSGRQFSNSRSEMNVSTLELGDSALYLCASSLTPSGRRETQYFGPGTRLLVL.

The CDR3 DNA follows: TGTGCCTGGAAACGGGACGGCTACTCTGGAAACACCATATATTTT. This codes for CAWKRDGYSGNTIYF. The chain is built from TRBV30 and TRBJ1-3, with D perhaps matching TRBD1 (5 bases). The CDR3 consists of 15 residues. Germline lookup yields CDR1 GTSNPN and CDR2 SVGIG (reference sequence). V shed 4 bases and J shed 0 bases, with 13 bases lying between them.

CDR3 in amino acids: CASSHPGVPEQYF. Written as DNA, the CDR3 is TGTGCCAGCAGCCATCCCGGAGTCCCGGAGCAGTACTTC. V is TRBV7-2 and J is TRBJ2-7; unclear D gene. V shed 5 bases and J shed 7 bases, with 15 bases lying between them. This CDR3 comprises 13 residues. Germline V gene sequence: CDR1 SGHTA, CDR2 FQGNSA.

The chain uses TRBV10-3 and TRBJ2-3; 9 bases line up with TRBD1. J was trimmed by 10 bases and V by 10 bases; bases with no gene match: 18. The germline gives CDR1 ENHRY, CDR2 SYGVKD. The CDR3 contains 15 residues. The CDR3 sequence is CASLGGTGRDMAQYF. In DNA, the CDR3 is TGTGCCAGCCTTGGTGGGACAGGGCGCGATATGGCGCAGTATTTT.

V is TRBV18 and J is TRBJ1-6; D is possibly TRBD1 (6 bases). The CDR3 extends over 14 amino acids. With 6 bases removed from V and 5 bases from J, the gap between germline ends came to 11 bases. CDR1 and CDR2 from the germline V gene are KGHSH and LQKENI. CDR3 DNA sequence: TGTGCCAGCTCTTCGGACAGTAATAATTCACCCCTCCACTTT. Translating it yields CASSSDSNNSPLHF.

The J gene is TRBJ2-1, the V gene TRBV5-4; D call uncertain. This CDR3 is 11 amino acids long. Germline loops: CDR1 SGHNT, CDR2 YYREEE (reference sequence). V was shortened by 2 bases and J by 5 bases, with 2 bases between the two germline ends. CDR3 sequence reads: CASSFNNEQFF. In DNA, the CDR3 is TGTGCCAGCAGCTTTAACAATGAGCAGTTCTTC.

This clone turned up a few times. CDR3 nucleotides: TGTGCCAGCAGCTTAGTGGGGGATGGCTACACCTTC. It is translated as CASSLVGDGYTF. The chain joins TRBV7-9 to TRBJ1-2, with D maybe TRBD1 (5 bases). V was trimmed by 1 base and J by 6 bases, leaving 6 bases between them. CDR1 is SEHNR, CDR2 FQNEAQ, per germline (reference sequence). The CDR3 has 12 amino acids.